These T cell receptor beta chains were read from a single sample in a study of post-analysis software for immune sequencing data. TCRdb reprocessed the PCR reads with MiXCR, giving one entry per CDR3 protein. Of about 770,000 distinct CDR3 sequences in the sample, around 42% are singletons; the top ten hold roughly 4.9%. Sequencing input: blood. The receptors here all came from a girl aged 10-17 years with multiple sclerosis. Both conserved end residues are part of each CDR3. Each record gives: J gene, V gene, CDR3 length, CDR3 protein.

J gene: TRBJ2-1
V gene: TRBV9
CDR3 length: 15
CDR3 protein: CASSPGGTPHNEQFF

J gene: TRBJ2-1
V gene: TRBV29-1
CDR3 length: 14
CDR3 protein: CSVFRQGDPNEQFF

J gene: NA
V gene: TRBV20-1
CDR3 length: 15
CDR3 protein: CSARDWGTAIYEQYF

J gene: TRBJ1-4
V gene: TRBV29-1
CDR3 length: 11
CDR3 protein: CSVEVGEKLFF

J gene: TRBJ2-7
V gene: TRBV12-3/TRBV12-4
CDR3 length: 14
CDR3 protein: CASSLQGASYEQYF

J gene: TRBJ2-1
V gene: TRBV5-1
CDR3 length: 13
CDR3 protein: CASATGPYNEQFF

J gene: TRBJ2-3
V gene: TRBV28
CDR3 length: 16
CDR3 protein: CASSDQTSGSPDTQYF

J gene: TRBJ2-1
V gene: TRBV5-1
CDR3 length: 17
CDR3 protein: CASSLFGLGQGDKEQFF

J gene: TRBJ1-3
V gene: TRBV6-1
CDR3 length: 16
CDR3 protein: CASSDSTPFSGNTIYF

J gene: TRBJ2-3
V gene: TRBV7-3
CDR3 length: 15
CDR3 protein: CASRTSGRETDTQYF

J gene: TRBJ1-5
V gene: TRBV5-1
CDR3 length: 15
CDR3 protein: CASSLGDNSNQPQHF

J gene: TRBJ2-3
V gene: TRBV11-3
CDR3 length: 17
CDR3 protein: CASSTRWGHFDTDTQYF

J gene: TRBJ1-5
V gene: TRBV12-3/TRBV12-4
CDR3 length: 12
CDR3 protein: CASSLYSWPQHF

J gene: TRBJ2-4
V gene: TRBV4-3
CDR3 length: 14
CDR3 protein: CASSQETGSDIQYF

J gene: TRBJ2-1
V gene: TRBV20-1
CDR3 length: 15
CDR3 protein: CSASNTSGSGNEQFF

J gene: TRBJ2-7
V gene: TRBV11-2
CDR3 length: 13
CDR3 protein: CASSAYGSYEQYF

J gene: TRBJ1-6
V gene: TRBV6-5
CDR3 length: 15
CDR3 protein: CASSYRQGFSSPLHF

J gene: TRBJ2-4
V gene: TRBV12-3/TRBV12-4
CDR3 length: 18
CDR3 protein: CASSLLVLGIGAKNIQYF

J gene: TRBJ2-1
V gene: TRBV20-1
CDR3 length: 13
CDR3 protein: CSARGLGYNEQFF

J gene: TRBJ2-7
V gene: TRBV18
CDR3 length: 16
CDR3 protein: CASSPLRTGPSYEQYF

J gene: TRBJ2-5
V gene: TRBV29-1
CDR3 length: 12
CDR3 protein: CSVGPSGETQYF

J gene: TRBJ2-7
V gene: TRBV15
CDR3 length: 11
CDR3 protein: CATSEAGEQYF

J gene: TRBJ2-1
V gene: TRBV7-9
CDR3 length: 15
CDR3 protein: CASSLEDGLSGEQFF

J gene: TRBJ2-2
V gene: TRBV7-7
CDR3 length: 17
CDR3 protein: CASGPGTSGKDAGELFF

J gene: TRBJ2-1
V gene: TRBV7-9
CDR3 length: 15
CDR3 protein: CASSRTSGNYNEQFF

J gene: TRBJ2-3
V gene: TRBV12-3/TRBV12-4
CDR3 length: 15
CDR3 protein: CASSPTGLNTDTQYF

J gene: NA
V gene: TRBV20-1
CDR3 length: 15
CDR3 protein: CSAYVTGRDLYEQYF

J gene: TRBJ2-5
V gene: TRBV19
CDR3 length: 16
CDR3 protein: CASSDPSLTGRETQYF

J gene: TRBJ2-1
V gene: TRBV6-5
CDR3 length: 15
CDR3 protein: CASRRGQRSLDEQFF

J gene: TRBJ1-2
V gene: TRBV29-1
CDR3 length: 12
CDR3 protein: CSVEDPWSGYTF

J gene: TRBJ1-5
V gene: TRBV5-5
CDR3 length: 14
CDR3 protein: CASSSQGNNQPQHF

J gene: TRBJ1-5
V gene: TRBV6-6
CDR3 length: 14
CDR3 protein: CASSAPGFNQPQHF

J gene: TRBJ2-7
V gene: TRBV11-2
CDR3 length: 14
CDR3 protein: CASSLDAGGYEQYF

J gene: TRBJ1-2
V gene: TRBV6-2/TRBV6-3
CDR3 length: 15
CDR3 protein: CASSYSSGRNYGYTF

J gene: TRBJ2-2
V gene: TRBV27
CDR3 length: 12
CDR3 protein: CASSLYGGELFF

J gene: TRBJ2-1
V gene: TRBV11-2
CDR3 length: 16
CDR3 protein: CASSRGLAGGPGEQFF

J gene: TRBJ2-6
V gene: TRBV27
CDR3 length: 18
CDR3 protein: CASSASSGSLSGANVLTF

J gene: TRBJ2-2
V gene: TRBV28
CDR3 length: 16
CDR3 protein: CASSLRRTGGTGELFF

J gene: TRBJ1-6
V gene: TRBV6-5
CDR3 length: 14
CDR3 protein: CASSYSTRDSPLHF

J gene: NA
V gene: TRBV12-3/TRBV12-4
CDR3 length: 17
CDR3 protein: CASRDIGGLGSYNEQYF

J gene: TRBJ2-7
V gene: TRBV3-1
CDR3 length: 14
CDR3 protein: CASSQEGFAYEQYF

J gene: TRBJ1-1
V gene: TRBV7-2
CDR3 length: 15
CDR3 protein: CASSSGGTGGAEAFF

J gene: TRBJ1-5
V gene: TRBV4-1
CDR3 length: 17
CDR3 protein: CASSQEPGTGGVQPQHF

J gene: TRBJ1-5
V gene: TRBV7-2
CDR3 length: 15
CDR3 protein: CASSLAPIGNQPQHF

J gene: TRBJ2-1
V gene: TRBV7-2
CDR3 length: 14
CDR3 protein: CASSLALRGNEQFF

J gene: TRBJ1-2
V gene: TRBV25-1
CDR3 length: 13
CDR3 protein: CASREGPTYGYTF

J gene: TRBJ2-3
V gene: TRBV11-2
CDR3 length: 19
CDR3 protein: CASSLSGRTYSVGTDTQYF

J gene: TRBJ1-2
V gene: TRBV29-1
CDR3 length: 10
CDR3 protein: CSVYNYGYTF

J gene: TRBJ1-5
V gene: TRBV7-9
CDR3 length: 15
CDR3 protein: CASSLGQHQHQPQHF

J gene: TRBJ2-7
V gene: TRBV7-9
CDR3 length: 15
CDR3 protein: CASSSGTRTSYEQYF

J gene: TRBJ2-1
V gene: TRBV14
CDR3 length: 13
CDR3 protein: CASSQDKWSEQFF

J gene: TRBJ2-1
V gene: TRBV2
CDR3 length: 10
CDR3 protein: CASLYNEQFF

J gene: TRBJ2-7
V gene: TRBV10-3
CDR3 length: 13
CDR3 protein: CAISLREPYEQYF

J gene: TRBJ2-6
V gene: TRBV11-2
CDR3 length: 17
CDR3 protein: CASSSGIWAQSANVLTF

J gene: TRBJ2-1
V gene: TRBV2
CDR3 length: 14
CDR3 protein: CARYGRTGNNEQFF

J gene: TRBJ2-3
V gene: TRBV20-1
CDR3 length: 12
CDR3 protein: CSAKWWTVTQYF

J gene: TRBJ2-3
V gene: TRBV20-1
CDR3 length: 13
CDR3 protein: CSARAGAGNTQYF

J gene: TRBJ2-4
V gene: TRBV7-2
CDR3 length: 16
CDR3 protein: CASSLEPQGAKNIQYF

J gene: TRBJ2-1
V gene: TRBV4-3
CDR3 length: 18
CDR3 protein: CASSQDGLERVPYNEQFF